These 20 T cell receptor beta chains originate from one sample sequenced in a study of shared clonotypes between healthy human individuals. Here immunoSEQ multiplex PCR was the method, and the copy in TCRdb shows in-frame clones only, minus some. The top ten clones hold roughly 0.15% of a sample with roughly 2.5 million clones, roughly 92% of them seen once. The sequencing input was naive CD4+ T cells sorted from blood. Stated subset: CD45RA+ positively selected. These TCRs come from a man aged 18 to 35 in good health.

The V gene is TRBV18, the J gene TRBJ2-1, with D perhaps matching TRBD1 (5 bases). Trimming took 2 bases from V and 12 from J, leaving 14 bases between them. This CDR3 has 13 residues. Germline V gene data show CDR1 as KGHSH and CDR2 as LQKENI. CDR3 protein: CASSPKTSQGQFF. The CDR3 DNA follows: TGTGCCAGCTCACCAAAGACTTCCCAGGGGCAGTTCTTC.

This chain uses TRBV30 with TRBJ2-1, with D possibly TRBD1 on 8 matching bases. The CDR3 loop spans 15 amino acids. V was pared by 4 bases and J by 8 bases, with 21 bases between. The V gene's germline CDR1 is GTSNPN and CDR2 SVGIG (reference sequence). In nucleotides, the CDR3 is TGTGCCTGGAAAGCGCCGGGCGGGGGACAGGATGAGCAGTTCTTC. Protein: CAWKAPGGGQDEQFF.

The chain employs TRBV11-2 and TRBJ2-7; TRBD2 matches at 7 bases. The V segment lost 4 bases and the J segment 2 bases; nucleotides outside the gene matches: 5. Germline V gene sequence: CDR1 SGHAT, CDR2 FQNNGV. CDR3 length equals 14 residues. The CDR3 sequence: CASSSLGGAYEQYF. Here the CDR3 DNA reads TGTGCCAGCAGCTCGCTGGGGGGGGCCTACGAGCAGTACTTC.

CDR3 nucleotides: TGTGCCAGCAGTTACTCGGGTCAAGCTATTGAAGCTTTCTTT. It encodes CASSYSGQAIEAFF. J is TRBJ1-1 and V is TRBV6-6; D is unresolved. With 0 bases removed from V and 7 bases from J, the gap between germline ends came to 12 bases. The CDR3 is 14 amino acids. Germline CDR1 MNHNY, CDR2 SVGAGI (reference sequence).

V usage is TRBV7-2 and J usage is TRBJ2-7; perhaps TRBD1 as D (5 bases). The V gene's germline CDR1 is SGHTA and CDR2 FQGNSA. There are 15 residues in the CDR3. Deletions cut 6 bases from V and 2 bases from J, with 17 bases between. The CDR3 nucleotides read TGTGCCAGCAGTCCTACCAGGGTTAGTACCTACGAGCAGTACTTC. Its translation: CASSPTRVSTYEQYF.

The CDR3 DNA is TGCGCCAGCAGCCAACAGGAGTACACCGGGGAGCTGTTTTTT. Translating gives CASSQQEYTGELFF. The V and J genes are TRBV4-1 and TRBJ2-2; unclear D gene. The CDR3 consists of 14 residues. CDR1 and CDR2 from the germline V gene are MGHRA and YSYEKL. Trimming left V 2 bases short and J 3 bases short, with 7 bases between.

The gene calls are TRBV11-2 and TRBJ2-2; TRBD2 aligns across 13 bases. CDR1 SGHAT and CDR2 FQNNGV come from the germline V gene. Trimming took 6 bases from V and 7 from J; bases not matched to a gene: 8. This CDR3 spans 16 amino acids. CDR3 coding DNA: TGTGCCAGCAGGCCACTAGCGGGGGGGCCTGGCGGGGAGCTGTTTTTT. Its translation is CASRPLAGGPGGELFF.

The rearrangement joins TRBV6-6 to TRBJ2-3; 9 nucleotides line up with TRBD2. Germline assignment: CDR1 MNHNY and CDR2 SVGAGI (reference sequence). The V segment lost 7 bases and the J segment 1 base; nucleotides outside the gene matches: 3. This CDR3 region has 14 residues. CDR3 bases: TGTGCCAGCACCTGGACTAGCGGCACAGATACGCAGTATTTT. It is translated as CASTWTSGTDTQYF.

The gene calls are TRBV5-8 and TRBJ1-1; D gene ambiguous. Trimming removed 0 bases from V and 6 bases from J, with 18 bases in between. The CDR3 is 16 residues long. Per germline, CDR1 SGHTS and CDR2 YDEGEE. The CDR3 sequence: CASSLADGRRSAEAFF. CDR3 nucleotide sequence: TGTGCCAGCAGCTTGGCCGATGGGCGGAGGTCAGCTGAAGCTTTCTTT.

The chain links TRBV7-9 to TRBJ1-2, with 9 bases fitting TRBD1. The germline V gene has CDR1 SEHNR and CDR2 FQNEAQ (reference sequence). V lost 2 bases to trimming and J lost 7 bases; unmatched junction nucleotides: 5. The CDR3 runs 14 residues. CDR3 coding DNA: TGTGCCAGCAGCTTACAGACAGGGGGAGGTGGCTACACCTTC. This gives the protein CASSLQTGGGGYTF.

This clone was observed a handful of times. This chain links TRBV6-6 with TRBJ1-5; no clear D gene. The CDR3 runs to 12 residues. Germline loops: CDR1 MNHNY, CDR2 SVGAGI (reference sequence). Trimming removed 6 bases from V and 4 bases from J, with 7 bases in between. CDR3 sequence (DNA): TGTGCCAGCAGCATGGGAAATCAGCCCCAGCATTTT. Its translation is CASSMGNQPQHF.

This clone was counted a few times. This same CDR3 is encoded by further DNA sequences in the sample. The V call is TRBV11-2, the J call TRBJ2-3; D unclear. Looked up from germline, CDR1 is SGHAT and CDR2 is FQNNGV. The CDR3 has 13 amino acids. The V and J ends lost 1 base and 1 base respectively, with 3 bases between them. The CDR3 DNA is TGTGCCAGCAGCTTAGCGGGCACAGATACGCAGTATTTT. Translated, it gives CASSLAGTDTQYF. Based on the CDR3 plus reference TRBV11-2 and TRBJ2-3, the full variable domain is EAGVAQSPRYKIIEKRQSVAFWCNPISGHATLYWYQQILGQGPKLLIQFQNNGVVDDSQLPKDRFSAERLKGVDSTLKIQPAKLEDSAVYLCASSLAGTDTQYFGPGTRLTVL.

This clone was seen just once. The chain recombines TRBV7-3 with TRBJ1-1; D unresolved. Germline V gene lookup returns CDR1 SGHTA and CDR2 FQGTGA. The V end was cut by 3 bases, the J end by 3 bases, with 11 bases between. CDR3 size: 14 residues. DNA of the CDR3: TGTGCCAGCAGCTTCGACCCAAGGGACACTGAAGCTTTCTTT. As protein: CASSFDPRDTEAFF.

This clone has just one count. Other DNA sequences in the same sample also yield this CDR3. This rearrangement joins TRBV2 to TRBJ2-5, with D uncertain. The germline CDR1 and CDR2 sequences are SNHLY and FYNNEI. CDR3 length: 12 residues. Between the trimmed V and J ends, which lost 7 bases and 5 bases, there was a span of 11 bases. This CDR3 is CASIGLGETQYF. In nucleotides, the CDR3 is TGTGCCAGCATAGGTCTGGGGGAGACCCAGTACTTC.

The CDR3 sequence is CAISVAGGTQETQYF. In DNA form, the CDR3 reads TGTGCCATCAGTGTTGCCGGGGGCACCCAAGAGACCCAGTACTTC. The chain has TRBV10-3 and TRBJ2-5, with D perhaps given as TRBD1 or TRBD2 (6 bases each). CDR1 and CDR2 (germline): ENHRY, SYGVKD. CDR3 size: 15 residues. V was pared by 4 bases and J by 1 base, with 13 bases between.

The chain combines TRBV4-3 with TRBJ2-1, with D tentatively TRBD2 (5 bases). The germline V gene encodes CDR1 LGHNA and CDR2 YSLEER. The CDR3 length is 17 residues. Between the trimmed V and J ends, which lost 0 bases and 0 bases, there was a span of 12 bases. Here the CDR3 reads CASSQDLTTSSYNEQFF. For the CDR3, the DNA is TGCGCCAGCAGCCAAGATCTAACTACTAGCTCCTACAATGAGCAGTTCTTC.

The genes are TRBV6-5 and TRBJ2-7, with TRBD1 as a possible D gene (8 bases). The germline V gene encodes CDR1 MNHEY and CDR2 SVGAGI. V was shortened by 5 bases and J by 3 bases, with 17 bases between the two germline ends. The CDR3 contains 15 residues. The CDR3 nucleotides are TGTGCCAGCAGTAGGGGGGGACAGGCGAACTACGAGCAGTACTTC. Translation gives CASSRGGQANYEQYF.

CDR3 protein: CASSEASGTGGFEQFF. The CDR3 coding sequence is TGTGCCAGCAGTGAAGCGTCAGGGACAGGGGGCTTTGAGCAGTTCTTC. J is TRBJ2-1 and V is TRBV2, with 12 bases fitting TRBD1. CDR3 size: 16 residues. The germline gives CDR1 SNHLY, CDR2 FYNNEI. Trimming cost V 0 bases and J 9 bases; bases outside gene matches: 6.

The rearrangement joins TRBV23-1 to TRBJ1-6, with D perhaps matching TRBD1 (5 bases). TRBV23-1 qualifies as an ORF whose function is uncertain. This CDR3 region has 17 residues. V lost 10 bases, J lost 7 bases, and 26 bases lay in between. This CDR3 reads CATHRRGERAGNSPLHF. The CDR3 DNA is TGCGCCACCCACCGGCGGGGGGAACGGGCCGGCAATTCACCCCTCCACTTT.

The chain combines TRBV6-5 with TRBJ2-7; possibly TRBD1 or TRBD2 for D (5 bases each). This CDR3 has 13 amino acids. The V gene lost 8 bases and the J gene lost 4 bases, with 15 bases spanning the gap. Germline V gene lookup returns CDR1 MNHEY and CDR2 SVGAGI. The CDR3 spells CASHRDPQYEQYF. CDR3 bases: TGTGCCAGCCACCGGGACCCCCAGTACGAGCAGTACTTC.